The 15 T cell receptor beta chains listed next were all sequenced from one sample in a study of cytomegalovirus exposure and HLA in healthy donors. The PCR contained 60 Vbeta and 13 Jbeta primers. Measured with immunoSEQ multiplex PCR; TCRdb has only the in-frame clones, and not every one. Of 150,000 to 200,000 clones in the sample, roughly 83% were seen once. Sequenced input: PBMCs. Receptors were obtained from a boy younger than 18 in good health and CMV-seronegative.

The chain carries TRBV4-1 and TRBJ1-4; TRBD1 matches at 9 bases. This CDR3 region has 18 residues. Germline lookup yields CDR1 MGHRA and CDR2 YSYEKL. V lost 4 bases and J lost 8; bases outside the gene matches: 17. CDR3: CASSPPGQGLLGYEKLFF. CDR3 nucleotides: TGCGCCAGCAGCCCGCCGGGACAGGGTCTCCTAGGGTACGAAAAACTGTTTTTT.

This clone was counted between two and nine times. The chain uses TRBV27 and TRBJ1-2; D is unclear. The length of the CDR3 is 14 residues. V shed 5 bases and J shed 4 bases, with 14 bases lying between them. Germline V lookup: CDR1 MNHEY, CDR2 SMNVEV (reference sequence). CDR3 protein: CASSPGLWGYGYTF. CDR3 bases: TGTGCCAGCAGTCCCGGACTCTGGGGCTATGGCTACACCTTC.

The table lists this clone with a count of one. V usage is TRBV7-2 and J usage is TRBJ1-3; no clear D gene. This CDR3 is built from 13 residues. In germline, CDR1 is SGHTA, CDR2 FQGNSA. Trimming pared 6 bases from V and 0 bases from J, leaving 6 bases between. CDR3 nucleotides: TGTGCCAGCAGTTACAACTCTGGAAACACCATATATTTT. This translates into CASSYNSGNTIYF.

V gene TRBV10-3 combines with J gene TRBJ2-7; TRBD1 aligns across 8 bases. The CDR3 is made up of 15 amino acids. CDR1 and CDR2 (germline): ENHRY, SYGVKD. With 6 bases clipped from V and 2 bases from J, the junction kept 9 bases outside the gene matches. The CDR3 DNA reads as TGTGCCATCAGAGCAGGACAGGGAACTACCTACGAGCAGTACTTC. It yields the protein CAIRAGQGTTYEQYF.

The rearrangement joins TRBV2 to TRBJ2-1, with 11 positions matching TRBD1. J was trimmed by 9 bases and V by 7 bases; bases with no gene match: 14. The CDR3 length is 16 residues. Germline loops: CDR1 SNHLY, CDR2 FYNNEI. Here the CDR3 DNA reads TGTGCCAGCACCTTGGACAGGGGGCTTGTAAGTAGTGAGCAGTTCTTC. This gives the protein CASTLDRGLVSSEQFF.

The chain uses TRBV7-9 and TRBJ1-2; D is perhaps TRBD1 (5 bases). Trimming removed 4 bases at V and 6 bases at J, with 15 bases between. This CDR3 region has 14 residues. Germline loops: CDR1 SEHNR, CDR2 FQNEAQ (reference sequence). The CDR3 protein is CASSSRQGWHGYTF. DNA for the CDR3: TGTGCCAGCAGCTCAAGGCAGGGTTGGCATGGCTACACCTTC.

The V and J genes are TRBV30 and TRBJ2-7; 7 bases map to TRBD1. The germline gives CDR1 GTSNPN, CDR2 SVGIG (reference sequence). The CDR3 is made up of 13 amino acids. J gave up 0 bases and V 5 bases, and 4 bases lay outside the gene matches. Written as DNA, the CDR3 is TGTGCCTGGCGGGACAGAAACTCCTACGAGCAGTACTTC. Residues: CAWRDRNSYEQYF.

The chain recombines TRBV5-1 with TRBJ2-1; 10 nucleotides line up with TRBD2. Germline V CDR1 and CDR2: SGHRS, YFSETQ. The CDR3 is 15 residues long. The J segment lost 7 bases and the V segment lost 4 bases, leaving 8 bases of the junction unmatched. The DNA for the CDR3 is TGCGCCAGCAGCGTACCGGGACTAGCGTCAAATGAGCAGTTCTTC. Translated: CASSVPGLASNEQFF.

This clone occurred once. The CDR3 is CASSPLYRQGRSGNTIYF. In DNA form, the CDR3 reads TGTGCCAGCTCACCACTATACCGACAGGGGAGGTCTGGAAACACCATATATTTT. J is TRBJ1-3 and V is TRBV18; 8 nucleotides agree with TRBD1. Germline CDR1 reads KGHSH; CDR2 reads LQKENI. The J segment lost 1 base and the V segment lost 1 base, leaving 9 bases of the junction unmatched. The CDR3 is 18 residues long. Using reference TRBV18 and TRBJ1-3 for the parts outside the CDR3, the full variable domain is NAGVMQNPRHLVRRRGQEARLRCSPMKGHSHVYWYRQLPEEGLKFMVYLQKENIIDESGMPKERFSAEFPKEGPSILRIQQVVRGDSAAYFCASSPLYRQGRSGNTIYFGEGSWLTVV.

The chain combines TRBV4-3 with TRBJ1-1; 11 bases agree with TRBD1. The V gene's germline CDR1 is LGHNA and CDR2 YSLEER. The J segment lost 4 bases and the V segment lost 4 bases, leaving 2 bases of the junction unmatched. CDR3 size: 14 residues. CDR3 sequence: CASSRDRGGTEAFF. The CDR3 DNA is TGCGCCAGCAGCCGGGACAGGGGGGGCACTGAAGCTTTCTTT.

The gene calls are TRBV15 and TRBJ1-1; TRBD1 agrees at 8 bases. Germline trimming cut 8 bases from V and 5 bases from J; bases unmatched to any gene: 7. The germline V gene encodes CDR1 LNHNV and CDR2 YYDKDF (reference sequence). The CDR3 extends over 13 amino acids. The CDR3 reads CATGTGGWTEAFF. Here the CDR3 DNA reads TGTGCCACCGGGACAGGAGGGTGGACTGAAGCTTTCTTT.

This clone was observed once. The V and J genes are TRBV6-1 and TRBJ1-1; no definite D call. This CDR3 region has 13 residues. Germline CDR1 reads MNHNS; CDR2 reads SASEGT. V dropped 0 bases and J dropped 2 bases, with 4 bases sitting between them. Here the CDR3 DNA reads TGTGCCAGCAGTGAAGCCCCAAACACTGAAGCTTTCTTT. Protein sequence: CASSEAPNTEAFF.

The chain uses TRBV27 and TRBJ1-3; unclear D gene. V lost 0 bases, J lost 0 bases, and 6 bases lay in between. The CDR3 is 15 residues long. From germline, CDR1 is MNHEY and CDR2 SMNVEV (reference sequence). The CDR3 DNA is TGTGCCAGCAGTTTATCGGCCAACTCTGGAAACACCATATATTTT. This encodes CASSLSANSGNTIYF.

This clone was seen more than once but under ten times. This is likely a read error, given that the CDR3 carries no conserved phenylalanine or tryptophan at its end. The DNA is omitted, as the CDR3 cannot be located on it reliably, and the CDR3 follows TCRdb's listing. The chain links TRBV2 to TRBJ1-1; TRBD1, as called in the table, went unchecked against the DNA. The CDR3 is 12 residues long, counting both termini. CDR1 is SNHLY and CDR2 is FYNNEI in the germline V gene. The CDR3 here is CASSEALRDRPR.

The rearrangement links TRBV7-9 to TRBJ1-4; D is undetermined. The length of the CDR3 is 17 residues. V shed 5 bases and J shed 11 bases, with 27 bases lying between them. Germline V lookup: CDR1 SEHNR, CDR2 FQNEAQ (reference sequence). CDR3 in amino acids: CASSPGRSMKKTTKLFF. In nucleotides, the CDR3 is TGTGCCAGCAGCCCCGGCCGTAGCATGAAAAAAACCACCAAACTGTTTTTT.